The 17 T cell receptor beta chains presented below share a single source sample, sequenced in a study of blood T cell repertoires in COVID-19. Assay: immunoSEQ multiplex PCR; the TCRdb copy retains only in-frame clones and omits some. The sample holds around 60,000 clones, around 87% seen once. The sample comprised peripheral blood. The receptors were sampled from a man aged 60-69 years with active COVID-19.

This clone was picked up one time. The rearrangement links TRBV5-1 to TRBJ1-2; 9 bases map to TRBD1. Germline V gives CDR1 SGHRS, CDR2 YFSETQ. This CDR3 is 15 amino acids long. Trimming removed 4 bases from V and 7 bases from J; junction bases left unmatched: 11. CDR3 bases: TGCGCCAGCAGCCCGAACGGAGACAGGGGGGCTGGCTACACCTTC. Protein sequence: CASSPNGDRGAGYTF.

This clone was observed once. This chain connects TRBV29-1 to TRBJ2-6; TRBD1 is a possible D gene (6 bases). This CDR3 comprises 15 residues. CDR1 and CDR2 (germline): SQVTM, ANQGSEA. With 3 bases removed from V and 0 bases from J, the gap between germline ends came to 9 bases. The CDR3 here is CSVEGALSGANVLTF. CDR3 in DNA: TGCAGCGTTGAGGGGGCCCTCTCTGGGGCCAACGTCCTGACTTTC.

This chain joins TRBV2 and TRBJ2-1; D is possibly TRBD1 (5 bases). Trimming removed 5 bases at V and 10 bases at J, with 15 bases between. Germline V CDR1 and CDR2: SNHLY, FYNNEI. The CDR3 covers 13 residues. The CDR3 DNA is TGTGCCAGCAGTTCTCGCAGGGTGAACGAGCAGTTCTTC. It is translated as CASSSRRVNEQFF.

This chain links TRBV19 with TRBJ1-4; 7 bases are a match to TRBD1. The V and J ends lost 4 bases and 4 bases, in that order; junction bases with no gene match: 12. Germline V gene lookup returns CDR1 LNHDA and CDR2 SQIVND (reference sequence). There are 17 residues in the CDR3. CDR3 DNA: TGTGCCAGTAGTACCCCCCCGGGGGCAGGGGGTAATGAAAAACTGTTTTTT. It encodes CASSTPPGAGGNEKLFF.

The chain links TRBV25-1 to TRBJ2-1; 7 nucleotides line up with TRBD1. There are 12 residues in the CDR3. Germline loops: CDR1 MGHDK, CDR2 SYGVNS. Trimming at V came to 5 bases and at J to 12 bases, leaving 7 bases not matched to a gene. CDR3 nucleotide sequence: TGTGCCAGCAGTCGCACTAAGGGGGCGCAGTTCTTC. Protein product: CASSRTKGAQFF. The full variable domain, with the rest looked up from reference TRBV25-1 and TRBJ2-1, is EADIYQTPRYLVIGTGKKITLECSQTMGHDKMYWYQQDPGMELHLIHYSYGVNSTEKGDLSSESTVSRIRTEHFPLTLESARPSHTSQYLCASSRTKGAQFFGPGTRLTVL.

This sequence joins TRBV11-2 and TRBJ2-3, with TRBD2 as a possible D gene (7 bases). From germline, CDR1 is SGHAT and CDR2 FQNNGV. This CDR3 is built from 17 residues. The V end lost 1 base, the J end lost 4 bases, and 18 bases lay between the germline ends. The DNA for the CDR3 is TGTGCCAGCAGCTTAGCCGGGGGCGGGAGTACTGCAGATACGCAGTATTTT. It is translated as CASSLAGGGSTADTQYF. Looking up the rest from reference TRBV11-2 and TRBJ2-3 gives the full variable domain: EAGVAQSPRYKIIEKRQSVAFWCNPISGHATLYWYQQILGQGPKLLIQFQNNGVVDDSQLPKDRFSAERLKGVDSTLKIQPAKLEDSAVYLCASSLAGGGSTADTQYFGPGTRLTVL.

The chain recombines TRBV7-9 with TRBJ2-7; TRBD2 aligns across 7 bases. Germline CDR1 SEHNR, CDR2 FQNEAQ (reference sequence). The length of the CDR3 is 16 residues. Trimming at V came to 8 bases and at J to 2 bases, leaving 15 bases not matched to a gene. CDR3 protein: CASFLVNRGVTYEQYF. The CDR3 DNA reads as TGTGCCAGCTTTCTCGTCAATCGGGGGGTTACCTACGAGCAGTACTTC.

V is TRBV9 and J is TRBJ2-5; 8 bases line up with TRBD2. The CDR3 length is 15 residues. Germline CDR1 reads SGDLS; CDR2 reads YYNGEE. With V trimmed by 3 bases and J by 4 bases, 8 bases remained unmatched. As DNA, the CDR3 is TGTGCCAGCAGCGCCCGCGGGGGGTATGGAGAGACCCAGTACTTC. Translation gives CASSARGGYGETQYF.

The V call is TRBV6-5, the J call TRBJ2-1; possible D gene TRBD2, 7 bases. V was trimmed by 4 bases and J by 2 bases, leaving 12 bases between them. This CDR3 contains 15 residues. Germline V lookup: CDR1 MNHEY, CDR2 SVGAGI. This CDR3 reads CASSSGGQPYNEQFF. DNA of the CDR3: TGTGCCAGCAGTTCGGGGGGACAACCCTACAATGAGCAGTTCTTC.

The V call is TRBV11-2, the J call TRBJ2-1, with 7 positions matching TRBD1. This CDR3 region has 14 residues. The junction had 9 bases not matched to a gene; V was cut back by 5 bases and J by 8 bases. In germline, CDR1 is SGHAT, CDR2 FQNNGV. CDR3 coding DNA: TGTGCCAGCAGCGGTGGACAGGATGGGGATGAGCAGTTCTTC. It yields the protein CASSGGQDGDEQFF.

The gene calls are TRBV6-2 or TRBV6-3 and TRBJ2-7, with D possibly TRBD1 on 5 matching bases. Germline CDR1 and CDR2: MNHEY and SVGEGT. The CDR3 spans 14 residues. Trimming removed 2 bases from V and 1 base from J, with 9 bases in between. CDR3: CASSYVQVSYEQYF. The CDR3 DNA follows: TGTGCCAGCAGTTACGTACAGGTTTCCTACGAGCAGTACTTC.

The J gene is TRBJ1-1, the V gene TRBV14, with D maybe TRBD1 (6 bases). This CDR3 is built from 13 residues. Germline V CDR1 and CDR2: SGHDN, FVKESK. Trimming took 4 bases from V and 8 from J, leaving 14 bases between them. The CDR3 DNA sequence: TGTGCCAGCAGCCCCTGGGGGCGGAACGAAGCTTTCTTT. It is translated as CASSPWGRNEAFF. Together with reference TRBV14 and TRBJ1-1, the CDR3 gives the full variable domain: EAGVTQFPSHSVIEKGQTVTLRCDPISGHDNLYWYRRVMGKEIKFLLHFVKESKQDESGMPNNRFLAERTGGTYSTLKVQPAELEDSGVYFCASSPWGRNEAFFGQGTRLTVV.

The rearrangement joins TRBV19 to TRBJ1-5; D unclear. The germline gives CDR1 LNHDA, CDR2 SQIVND (reference sequence). V gave up 8 bases and J gave up 0 bases, with 14 bases separating them. This CDR3 is 15 amino acids long. The DNA of the CDR3 is TGTGCCAGTCATAGGGAGCACAATAGCAATCAGCCCCAGCATTTT. It encodes CASHREHNSNQPQHF.

The chain is built from TRBV5-1 and TRBJ2-5; TRBD2 matches at 7 bases. Germline V lookup: CDR1 SGHRS, CDR2 YFSETQ. The V segment lost 0 bases and the J segment 3 bases; nucleotides outside the gene matches: 8. The CDR3 extends over 16 amino acids. The chain's CDR3 is CASSLEASGKEETQYF. The CDR3 DNA follows: TGCGCCAGCAGCTTGGAGGCCAGCGGGAAGGAAGAGACCCAGTACTTC.

The rearrangement links TRBV5-4 to TRBJ1-2; maybe TRBD1 (5 bases). Trimming stripped 0 bases from V and 3 bases from J, with 9 bases between. Germline V gene lookup returns CDR1 SGHNT and CDR2 YYREEE (reference sequence). The CDR3 extends over 14 amino acids. CDR3 sequence (DNA): TGTGCCAGCAGCTTGGAGGGCAGGGACTATGGCTACACCTTC. Its translation: CASSLEGRDYGYTF.

This chain links TRBV28 with TRBJ2-4, with D maybe TRBD1 (6 bases). This CDR3 spans 17 amino acids. V was trimmed by 6 bases and J by 0 bases, leaving 18 bases between them. Germline loops: CDR1 MDHEN, CDR2 SYDVKM. The CDR3: CASSPIGGIGAKNIQYF. The CDR3 DNA reads as TGTGCCAGCAGCCCCATAGGGGGTATCGGAGCCAAAAACATTCAGTACTTC.

The chain uses TRBV24-1 and TRBJ2-7; possible D gene TRBD2, 5 bases. The CDR3 runs 13 residues. Trimming removed 4 bases from V and 3 bases from J, with 9 bases in between. Germline assignment: CDR1 KGHDR and CDR2 SFDVKD. Here the CDR3 reads CATSESGNYEQYF. The CDR3 coding sequence is TGTGCCACCAGTGAATCCGGGAACTACGAGCAGTACTTC.